The clone carrying this T cell receptor (beta chain) appeared many times. This sample was included in a study of regulatory T cells in long-lasting Graves disease. Construction of the TCR beta libraries employed iRepertoire HTBI primers in conjunction with Arm-PCR of CDR3 regions. MiXCR was run by TCRdb on the multiplex PCR reads, yielding one entry per CDR3 protein. The repertoire holds 300,000 to 400,000 distinct CDR3 sequences, with 18% as singletons. Specified time point: newly diagnosed GD, antithyroid drugs for less than 3 months. The TCR library used RNA extracted from PBMCs. Sequenced material: peripheral blood mononuclear cells (PBMCs), taken at new diagnosis, from a patient treated with antithyroid drugs. This receptor was taken from a female donor with Graves disease.

The CDR3 nucleotides are TGTGCCAGCAGCGCCGACAGGGAGGACGAGCAGTACTTC. Translation gives CASSADREDEQYF. The chain carries TRBV11-1 and TRBJ2-7, with D perhaps matching TRBD1 (7 bases). The V gene lost 5 bases and the J gene lost 5 bases, with 13 bases spanning the gap. CDR3 length equals 13 residues. Germline CDR1 SGHAT, CDR2 FQDESV (reference sequence).